The 29 T cell receptor beta chains below come from one sample, sequenced in a study of cytomegalovirus exposure and HLA in healthy donors (TCRdb year 2017). The library relied on the immunoSEQ multiplex PCR assay. For the multiplex PCR, a mixture combining 60 forward primers for TCR Vbeta segments and 13 reverse primers for TCR Jbeta segments was used. The immuneACCESS repertoire file appears here via TCRdb, limited to in-frame rearrangements. These files lack a portion of the clones; in checked studies, under half of the deficit traces to unresolved V genes, and the cause of the others is not known. Present in this sample are roughly 130,000 clones, about four fifths of which were seen just once. Jointly, the top ten make up 11% of the sample. Sequencing used PBMCs. All receptors derive from a male donor in good health and CMV-seropositive.

This clone was found once. The rearrangement joins TRBV19 to TRBJ2-1; no reliable D call. CDR1 is LNHDA, CDR2 SQIVND, per germline (reference sequence). The CDR3 extends over 14 amino acids. Trimming left V 3 bases short and J 4 bases short, with 10 bases between. In nucleotides, the CDR3 is TGTGCCAGTAGTATGTACGTTGAGTACAATGAGCAGTTCTTC. It codes for CASSMYVEYNEQFF.

The J gene is TRBJ2-1, the V gene TRBV5-6; perhaps TRBD1 as D (6 bases). The germline V and J ends were trimmed by 6 bases and 4 bases, with 17 bases remaining between them. There are 15 residues in the CDR3. Germline V gene sequence: CDR1 SGHDT, CDR2 YYEEEE. CDR3 coding DNA: TGTGCCAGCAACCTGAACGGACAGTCTTACAATGAGCAGTTCTTC. This gives the protein CASNLNGQSYNEQFF.

The rearrangement links TRBV19 to TRBJ2-3, with TRBD1 matching 8 bases. The V gene's germline CDR1 is LNHDA and CDR2 SQIVND (reference sequence). CDR3 length: 15 residues. V dropped 5 bases and J dropped 4; count of bases not matched to a gene: 8. The CDR3 spells CASSPERQGSDTQYF. DNA of the CDR3: TGTGCCAGTAGTCCCGAGAGACAGGGGTCAGATACGCAGTATTTT.

The chain has TRBV27 and TRBJ2-7, with D perhaps matching TRBD2 (6 bases). This CDR3 comprises 14 residues. Germline V gene lookup returns CDR1 MNHEY and CDR2 SMNVEV (reference sequence). V was pared by 4 bases and J by 3 bases, with 13 bases between. The DNA of the CDR3 is TGTGCCAGCAGTTACGGCAGGGAGGTCTACGAGCAGTACTTC. Its protein is CASSYGREVYEQYF.

The chain combines TRBV15 with TRBJ1-5, with a weak D call TRBD1 (5 bases). Germline CDR1 reads LNHNV; CDR2 reads YYDKDF (reference sequence). The CDR3 spans 17 residues. V lost 0 bases and J 5 bases, leaving 17 bases between the germline ends. The CDR3 sequence: CATSRDRRRQLYQPQHF. The DNA for the CDR3 is TGTGCCACCAGCAGAGATCGTCGCCGACAGCTCTATCAGCCCCAGCATTTT.

The chain recombines TRBV30 with TRBJ2-5; TRBD1 matches 10 bases. Looked up from germline, CDR1 is GTSNPN and CDR2 is SVGIG (reference sequence). The CDR3 is 16 amino acids. V shed 4 bases and J 2 bases; nucleotides not matched to a gene: 10. CDR3 sequence reads: CAWTPKLGQGQETQYF. The CDR3 bases are TGTGCCTGGACCCCAAAATTGGGACAGGGGCAAGAGACCCAGTACTTC.

This sequence joins TRBV19 and TRBJ1-2; D perhaps matches TRBD1 (5 bases). Trimming took off 6 bases at V and 3 bases at J, with 11 bases between the two ends. The CDR3 is 13 residues long. Looked up from germline, CDR1 is LNHDA and CDR2 is SQIVND (reference sequence). The CDR3 nucleotides read TGTGCCAGTAGAGGGGCTACGGACTATGGCTACACCTTC. This codes for CASRGATDYGYTF.

This clone has just one count. V and J are TRBV4-3 and TRBJ2-1, with 9 bases that match TRBD2. The germline V gene encodes CDR1 LGHNA and CDR2 YSLEER. Germline trimming cut 1 base from V and 2 bases from J; bases unmatched to any gene: 0. CDR3 size: 15 residues. CDR3 region: CASSQVAGAYNEQFF. In DNA, the CDR3 is TGCGCCAGCAGCCAAGTAGCGGGAGCCTACAATGAGCAGTTCTTC.

This clone was picked up one time. This chain uses TRBV29-1 with TRBJ2-7; TRBD2 aligns across 7 bases. CDR1 and CDR2 from the germline V gene are SQVTM and ANQGSEA. This CDR3 region has 12 residues. J gave up 3 bases and V 8 bases, and 7 bases lay outside the gene matches. DNA for the CDR3: TGCAGCTCTATGGGGGGGGGCTACGAGCAGTACTTC. Translating gives CSSMGGGYEQYF.

This chain uses TRBV2 with TRBJ1-5; D ambiguous. V was trimmed by 2 bases and J by 9 bases, leaving 11 bases between them. This CDR3 region has 13 residues. Germline CDR1 SNHLY, CDR2 FYNNEI. CDR3 region: CASSESGAWPQHF. CDR3 nucleotides: TGTGCCAGCAGTGAATCCGGAGCCTGGCCCCAGCATTTT.

A single count supports this clone. The chain is built from TRBV28 and TRBJ2-7; TRBD1 might be the D (6 bases). V was clipped by 4 bases and J by 7 bases, with 17 bases between them. This CDR3 is built from 14 residues. Germline V gene lookup returns CDR1 MDHEN and CDR2 SYDVKM. The CDR3 loop is CASSSGTTWGEQYF. The CDR3 DNA reads TGTGCCAGCAGTTCAGGGACAACGTGGGGGGAGCAGTACTTC.

The chain has TRBV5-1 and TRBJ2-1, with TRBD2 identical over 7 bases. Germline CDR1 SGHRS, CDR2 YFSETQ. V lost 9 bases, J lost 6 bases, and 12 bases stayed unmatched. This CDR3 spans 14 amino acids. The CDR3: CATGWGEGGNEQFF. The CDR3 DNA reads TGCGCCACCGGATGGGGGGAGGGCGGCAATGAGCAGTTCTTC.

This chain uses TRBV27 with TRBJ2-5, with 7 bases lining up with TRBD1. Germline lookup yields CDR1 MNHEY and CDR2 SMNVEV (reference sequence). CDR3 length: 17 residues. With 2 bases clipped from V and 5 bases from J, the junction kept 14 bases outside the gene matches. The chain's CDR3 is CASSLIVRGRVPETQYF. The DNA of the CDR3 is TGTGCCAGCAGTTTAATCGTAAGGGGGCGTGTTCCGGAGACCCAGTACTTC.

Written as DNA, the CDR3 is TGTGCTAGTGGTTTGGGGCGGAAGGGGGCCGATACGCAGTATTTT. Protein product: CASGLGRKGADTQYF. The rearrangement links TRBV12-5 to TRBJ2-3, with 7 positions matching TRBD1. Germline loops: CDR1 LGHNT, CDR2 FRNRAP. This CDR3 is built from 15 residues. Germline trimming cut 1 base from V and 6 bases from J; bases unmatched to any gene: 7.

J is TRBJ2-3 and V is TRBV29-1; 7 bases fit TRBD2. The V gene end was trimmed by 4 bases and the J gene end by 1 base; junction bases not matched to a gene: 2. The length of the CDR3 is 13 residues. Germline CDR1 SQVTM, CDR2 ANQGSEA. The CDR3 bases are TGCAGCGTTGGTGCGGGAGGCACAGATACGCAGTATTTT. Translating it yields CSVGAGGTDTQYF.

This sequence joins TRBV2 and TRBJ2-3; D may be TRBD2 (7 bases). Germline V lookup: CDR1 SNHLY, CDR2 FYNNEI. The CDR3 is 14 amino acids. The V and J ends lost 11 bases and 3 bases respectively, with 18 bases between them. Here the CDR3 DNA reads TGTGCCCCGGGGGGCGGGAGCGGAACAGATACGCAGTATTTT. It yields the protein CAPGGGSGTDTQYF.

The chain joins TRBV19 to TRBJ1-5; D perhaps matches TRBD1 (5 bases). The CDR3 spans 17 residues. Between the trimmed V and J ends, which lost 3 bases and 0 bases, there was a span of 15 bases. Germline CDR1 is LNHDA and CDR2 is SQIVND (reference sequence). The CDR3 is CASSIRGDPYSNQPQHF. The CDR3 DNA reads as TGTGCCAGTAGTATTCGGGGGGACCCTTATAGCAATCAGCCCCAGCATTTT. The complete variable domain, with remaining parts taken from reference TRBV19 and TRBJ1-5, reads DGGITQSPKYLFRKEGQNVTLSCEQNLNHDAMYWYRQDPGQGLRLIYYSQIVNDFQKGDIAEGYSVSREKKESFPLTVTSAQKNPTAFYLCASSIRGDPYSNQPQHFGDGTRLSIL.

This clone was counted once. The genes are TRBV4-3 and TRBJ2-5; tentative D call: TRBD1 (5 bases). The DNA end favors TRBJ2-7, so the J call may be wrong. This CDR3 spans 13 amino acids. Germline CDR1 and CDR2: LGHNA and YSLEER. CDR3 nucleotides: TGCGCCAGCAGCCAAGGGGTAGGGGTCGAGCAGTACTTC. It specifies CASSQGVGVEQYF.

The rearrangement joins TRBV7-2 to TRBJ2-7; a weak D match, TRBD1 (6 bases). This CDR3 comprises 15 residues. Germline V gene lookup returns CDR1 SGHTA and CDR2 FQGNSA. V shed 2 bases and J shed 0 bases, with 11 bases lying between them. The CDR3 bases are TGTGCCAGCAGCTTATCCACAGGGACCTCCTACGAGCAGTACTTC. Protein: CASSLSTGTSYEQYF.

The rearrangement links TRBV6-1 to TRBJ2-7; unclear D gene. Germline V CDR1 and CDR2: MNHNS, SASEGT. This CDR3 comprises 16 residues. V shed 4 bases and J shed 2 bases, with 18 bases lying between them. The CDR3, as DNA: TGTGCCAGCAGTGGGGCGCATTTGGCTTTAACCTACGAGCAGTACTTC. Amino acid sequence: CASSGAHLALTYEQYF.

About this clone: The junction does not match germline at one end; this may be a read error. This chain uses TRBV7-9 with TRBJ2-1; perhaps TRBD2 as D (6 bases). CDR3 length: 15 amino acids. The germline V gene has CDR1 SEHNR and CDR2 FQNEAQ (reference sequence). The CDR3 is CSSSSQRVSYNEQFF. In DNA form, the CDR3 reads TGTTCCAGCAGCTCCCAGCGGGTCTCCTACAATGAGCAGTTCTTC.

V usage is TRBV28 and J usage is TRBJ1-4; 8 nucleotides line up with TRBD1. V was clipped by 4 bases and J by 4 bases; unmatched bases: 5. The CDR3 runs to 15 residues. The germline gives CDR1 MDHEN, CDR2 SYDVKM. DNA of the CDR3: TGTGCCAGCAGTTCCGGACAGGGTGGTAATGAAAAACTGTTTTTT. Encoded protein: CASSSGQGGNEKLFF.

This clone was observed a handful of times. J is TRBJ2-1 and V is TRBV12-5, with TRBD2 as a possible D gene (5 bases). Germline CDR1 is LGHNT and CDR2 is FRNRAP. There are 13 residues in the CDR3. V was cut by 1 base and J by 7 bases, with 8 bases left in between. As DNA, the CDR3 is TGTGCTAGTGGTTTGGGAGGACTGAATGAGCAGTTCTTC. This translates into CASGLGGLNEQFF.

V usage is TRBV9 and J usage is TRBJ2-7, with 7 bases identical to TRBD2. The ends lost 4 bases at V and 2 bases at J; junction bases unmatched: 9. The CDR3 extends over 15 amino acids. Germline CDR1 and CDR2: SGDLS and YYNGEE. In DNA, the CDR3 is TGTGCCAGCAGCACGGCTAGCGGCCCTGCCTACGAGCAGTACTTC. Translation gives CASSTASGPAYEQYF. Full variable domain (missing parts from reference TRBV9 and TRBJ2-7): DSGVTQTPKHLITATGQRVTLRCSPRSGDLSVYWYQQSLDQGLQFLIQYYNGEERAKGNILERFSAQQFPDLHSELNLSSLELGDSALYFCASSTASGPAYEQYFGPGTRLTVT.

The genes are TRBV30 and TRBJ1-6; D gene unclear. Per the germline V gene, CDR1 is GTSNPN and CDR2 is SVGIG (reference sequence). The CDR3 runs 14 residues. V was pared by 1 base and J by 10 bases, with 14 bases between. The CDR3 here is CAWSGASYGSPLHF. Here the CDR3 DNA reads TGTGCCTGGAGTGGGGCCTCTTATGGCTCACCCCTCCACTTT.

The chain uses TRBV7-2 and TRBJ1-4, with D possibly TRBD1 on 6 matching bases. Germline CDR1 and CDR2: SGHTA and FQGNSA. V was trimmed by 5 bases and J by 7 bases, leaving 14 bases between them. There are 14 residues in the CDR3. The CDR3 loop is CASSRQESGEKLFF. The CDR3 nucleotides are TGTGCCAGCAGCCGACAGGAATCGGGTGAAAAACTGTTTTTT.

The CDR3 protein is CASSMGWRQETQYF. CDR3 coding DNA: TGTGCCAGTAGTATGGGTTGGAGGCAAGAGACCCAGTACTTC. The chain combines TRBV19 with TRBJ2-5; perhaps TRBD2 as D (5 bases). There are 14 residues in the CDR3. V was shortened by 3 bases and J by 2 bases, with 10 bases between the two germline ends. The germline V gene has CDR1 LNHDA and CDR2 SQIVND (reference sequence).

V gene TRBV5-1 combines with J gene TRBJ2-2, with TRBD2 identical over 14 bases. The CDR3 is 16 amino acids. Germline V gene sequence: CDR1 SGHRS, CDR2 YFSETQ. V dropped 3 bases and J dropped 7; count of bases not matched to a gene: 5. The CDR3, as DNA: TGCGCCAGCAGCTCTCACGGGACTAGCGGGAGCGGGGAGCTGTTTTTT. Translation gives CASSSHGTSGSGELFF.

The chain is built from TRBV4-3 and TRBJ2-1; no firm D call. The V gene's germline CDR1 is LGHNA and CDR2 YSLEER. The CDR3 runs 15 residues. V shed 3 bases and J shed 5 bases, with 14 bases lying between them. CDR3 in amino acids: CASSQGTQNNNEQFF. The DNA for the CDR3 is TGCGCCAGCAGCCAGGGCACCCAGAACAACAATGAGCAGTTCTTC.